The T cell receptor (beta chain) described here comes from a study of blood T cell repertoires in COVID-19. The wider study: T cells, B-cell-depleted T cells, or PBMCs provided the cDNA or gDNA that served as material.

Original handling: Scientists estimated how many nucleated cells there were by amplifying reference gene primers. Method: immunoSEQ multiplex PCR; TCRdb's copy keeps in-frame clones and lacks some. The DNA gave D and trimming, while V, J and clone size come from that table. The table includes 35,000 to 40,000 clones, around four fifths detected once. V lost 8 bases, J lost 5 bases, and 11 bases stayed unmatched. CDR3 size: 16 residues. Germline V gene sequence: CDR1 WSHSY, CDR2 SAAADI. Patients at the Seattle site were enrolled during active infection and followed longitudinally. Sequencing input: peripheral blood. The chain combines TRBV10-2 with TRBJ2-1, with TRBD2 matching over 11 bases. This receptor was taken from a man in his 60s with COVID-19, enrolled during active disease. The CDR3 is CASSGTSGGRNNEQFF. The CDR3 DNA follows: TGCGCCAGCTCCGGGACTAGCGGAGGACGCAACAATGAGCAGTTCTTC.